The 23 T cell receptor beta chains reported below all come from one sample, sequenced in a study of T cell changes during pregnancy in multiple sclerosis. This table comes from immunoSEQ multiplex PCR, and its TCRdb copy is limited to in-frame clones, with some not included. The table has about 80,000 clones, 94% seen once. Sequencing was performed on peripheral blood, taken in the second trimester of pregnancy. The receptor set was obtained from a female donor in good health, enrolled as a control in a pregnancy study.

The chain carries TRBV4-1 and TRBJ2-6; TRBD2 agrees at 14 bases. This CDR3 is 21 amino acids long. Germline V gives CDR1 MGHRA, CDR2 YSYEKL. Germline trimming cut 2 bases from V and 0 bases from J; bases unmatched to any gene: 9. The DNA of the CDR3 is TGCGCCAGCAGCCAACTACCGGGACTAGCGGGAGTTGGCTCTGGGGCCAACGTCCTGACTTTC. It specifies CASSQLPGLAGVGSGANVLTF.

This sequence joins TRBV11-2 and TRBJ1-1; 10 bases agree with TRBD1. This CDR3 is 15 amino acids long. V was clipped by 5 bases and J by 4 bases; unmatched bases: 7. Germline CDR1 SGHAT, CDR2 FQNNGV. CDR3 amino acids: CASSLGTGEFTEAFF. CDR3 DNA sequence: TGTGCCAGCAGCCTGGGGACAGGGGAGTTCACTGAAGCTTTCTTT. The whole variable domain, remainder taken from reference TRBV11-2 and TRBJ1-1, is EAGVAQSPRYKIIEKRQSVAFWCNPISGHATLYWYQQILGQGPKLLIQFQNNGVVDDSQLPKDRFSAERLKGVDSTLKIQPAKLEDSAVYLCASSLGTGEFTEAFFGQGTRLTVV.

The rearrangement uses TRBV5-1 and TRBJ2-7, with unresolved D. The CDR3 has 14 amino acids. Per the germline V gene, CDR1 is SGHRS and CDR2 is YFSETQ. V lost 4 bases and J lost 0, with 11 bases in between. CDR3 bases: TGCGCCAGCAGCCCCCGACTTCTCTCCTACGAGCAGTACTTC. The encoded protein is CASSPRLLSYEQYF.

This sequence joins TRBV28 and TRBJ1-3; D not resolved. This CDR3 contains 12 residues. Trimming removed 9 bases at V and 1 base at J, with 7 bases between. Germline CDR1 MDHEN, CDR2 SYDVKM. As DNA, the CDR3 is TGTGCCAGTCGGACTTCTGGAAACACCATATATTTT. Its translation: CASRTSGNTIYF. Together with reference TRBV28 and TRBJ1-3, the CDR3 gives the full variable domain: DVKVTQSSRYLVKRTGEKVFLECVQDMDHENMFWYRQDPGLGLRLIYFSYDVKMKEKGDIPEGYSVSREKKERFSLILESASTNQTSMYLCASRTSGNTIYFGEGSWLTVV.

The chain has TRBV27 and TRBJ2-7; the D is unclear. CDR1 is MNHEY and CDR2 is SMNVEV in the germline V gene (reference sequence). The CDR3 runs to 16 residues. Trimming took off 2 bases at V and 3 bases at J, with 17 bases between the two ends. CDR3 bases: TGTGCCAGCAGTTTAAGTGTCGGAGATACCTTCTACGAGCAGTACTTC. Protein: CASSLSVGDTFYEQYF.

The chain recombines TRBV5-1 with TRBJ2-1; 8 nucleotides match TRBD1. Unmatched junction bases numbered 0, after V lost 0 bases and J lost 4 bases. Per germline, CDR1 SGHRS and CDR2 YFSETQ. The CDR3 extends over 14 amino acids. This chain's CDR3 is CASSLGDRYNEQFF. The DNA for the CDR3 is TGCGCCAGCAGCTTGGGGGACAGGTACAATGAGCAGTTCTTC. The full variable domain, rest sourced from reference TRBV5-1 and TRBJ2-1, is KAGVTQTPRYLIKTRGQQVTLSCSPISGHRSVSWYQQTPGQGLQFLFEYFSETQRNKGNFPGRFSGRQFSNSRSEMNVSTLELGDSALYLCASSLGDRYNEQFFGPGTRLTVL.

This chain uses TRBV27 with TRBJ2-5; TRBD2 matches at 9 bases. V gave up 2 bases and J gave up 5 bases; unmatched junction bases: 3. Germline V CDR1 and CDR2: MNHEY, SMNVEV (reference sequence). CDR3 length: 14 amino acids. CDR3 amino acids: CASSLAGGAETQYF. The CDR3 bases are TGTGCCAGCAGTTTAGCGGGGGGGGCGGAGACCCAGTACTTC.

V usage is TRBV6-6 and J usage is TRBJ1-5; TRBD1 matches at 9 bases. This CDR3 comprises 15 residues. The V gene end was trimmed by 5 bases and the J gene end by 0 bases; junction bases not matched to a gene: 2. Germline values: CDR1 MNHNY, CDR2 SVGAGI (reference sequence). CDR3 protein: CASSPTGGSNQPQHF. The CDR3 nucleotides are TGTGCCAGCAGTCCGACAGGGGGTAGCAATCAGCCCCAGCATTTT.

The CDR3 DNA follows: TGTGCCAGCAGTTACTCCTCGGGGACCCGGGGGGAAAAACTGTTTTTT. Its protein is CASSYSSGTRGEKLFF. The genes are TRBV6-6 and TRBJ1-4, with a weak D call TRBD1 (5 bases). Trimming removed 0 bases at V and 8 bases at J, with 16 bases between. The CDR3 is made up of 16 amino acids. Germline assignment: CDR1 MNHNY and CDR2 SVGAGI (reference sequence).

This rearrangement joins TRBV9 to TRBJ2-3; D is ambiguous. The germline CDR1 and CDR2 sequences are SGDLS and YYNGEE. CDR3 size: 13 residues. V was pared by 0 bases and J by 4 bases, with 6 bases between. The CDR3 bases are TGTGCCAGCAGCGTAGCTACAGCAGATACGCAGTATTTT. Its protein is CASSVATADTQYF. The entire variable domain, with the rest obtained from reference TRBV9 and TRBJ2-3, is as follows: DSGVTQTPKHLITATGQRVTLRCSPRSGDLSVYWYQQSLDQGLQFLIQYYNGEERAKGNILERFSAQQFPDLHSELNLSSLELGDSALYFCASSVATADTQYFGPGTRLTVL.

The genes are TRBV5-1 and TRBJ1-1; 7 nucleotides match TRBD1. The CDR3 is 14 residues long. Germline loops: CDR1 SGHRS, CDR2 YFSETQ. Unmatched junction bases numbered 5, after V lost 2 bases and J lost 4 bases. CDR3 sequence reads: CASSFEQGRTEAFF. The CDR3 DNA follows: TGCGCCAGCAGCTTCGAACAGGGGCGCACTGAAGCTTTCTTT.

This clone was detected only once. V usage is TRBV11-1 and J usage is TRBJ1-2, with a tentative D call TRBD1 (6 bases). This CDR3 region has 13 residues. The germline V gene has CDR1 SGHAT and CDR2 FQDESV (reference sequence). V was pared by 4 bases and J by 4 bases, with 10 bases between. CDR3 DNA sequence: TGTGCCAGCAGCTCCGACAGGACCTATGGCTACACCTTC. The encoded protein is CASSSDRTYGYTF. Drawing the rest from reference TRBV11-1 and TRBJ1-2, the complete variable domain is EAEVAQSPRYKITEKSQAVAFWCDPISGHATLYWYRQILGQGPELLVQFQDESVVDDSQLPKDRFSAERLKGVDSTLKIQPAELGDSAMYLCASSSDRTYGYTFGSGTRLTVV.

This clone showed up just once. The genes are TRBV5-4 and TRBJ2-4, with 8 bases identical to TRBD2. J was trimmed by 8 bases and V by 0 bases; bases with no gene match: 13. Germline loops: CDR1 SGHNT, CDR2 YYREEE (reference sequence). The CDR3 has 17 residues. The DNA of the CDR3 is TGTGCCAGCAGCTTGGATCGGTCGGGAGGGCCAACGGACATTCAGTACTTC. Translated, it gives CASSLDRSGGPTDIQYF.

The chain employs TRBV7-2 and TRBJ2-2; D possibly corresponds to TRBD1 (5 bases). The CDR3 length is 16 residues. V lost 1 base, J lost 6 bases, and 15 bases lay in between. Germline V gene sequence: CDR1 SGHTA, CDR2 FQGNSA. CDR3: CASSLDGTGSAGELFF. CDR3 coding DNA: TGTGCCAGCAGCTTAGACGGAACAGGTTCTGCCGGGGAGCTGTTTTTT. Full variable domain (missing parts from reference TRBV7-2 and TRBJ2-2): GAGVSQSPSNKVTEKGKDVELRCDPISGHTALYWYRQSLGQGLEFLIYFQGNSAPDKSGLPSDRFSAERTGGSVSTLTIQRTQQEDSAVYLCASSLDGTGSAGELFFGEGSRLTVL.

This chain connects TRBV28 to TRBJ2-4; 10 bases align to TRBD1. This CDR3 spans 14 amino acids. Germline values: CDR1 MDHEN, CDR2 SYDVKM. The trim removed 7 bases at V and 8 bases at J, leaving 8 bases unmatched. CDR3 bases: TGTGCCAGCACCCTTCGGACAGGGGGATACATTCAGTACTTC. Translating it yields CASTLRTGGYIQYF.

This rearrangement joins TRBV2 to TRBJ1-4; possible D gene TRBD1, 5 bases. Germline V gene lookup returns CDR1 SNHLY and CDR2 FYNNEI. Trimming took off 2 bases at V and 7 bases at J, with 20 bases between the two ends. This CDR3 has 17 residues. CDR3 nucleotide sequence: TGTGCCAGCAGTGAATCGGGGGGATCAAATATGCGTGAAAAACTGTTTTTT. This encodes CASSESGGSNMREKLFF.

V is TRBV6-6 and J is TRBJ2-3; 9 bases align to TRBD1. V trimming: 6 bases; J trimming: 0 bases; junction bases outside the gene matches: 4. This CDR3 is built from 15 residues. The germline gives CDR1 MNHNY, CDR2 SVGAGI (reference sequence). The CDR3: CASSEQGASTDTQYF. The CDR3, as DNA: TGTGCCAGCAGCGAACAGGGGGCTAGCACAGATACGCAGTATTTT.

The gene calls are TRBV7-8 and TRBJ1-6, with TRBD1 identical over 7 bases. J lost 5 bases, V lost 1 base, and 5 bases had no gene match. The CDR3 sequence is 16 residues long. The germline V gene encodes CDR1 SGHVS and CDR2 FQNEAQ. The CDR3 region is CASSLEIGTDNSPLHF. The CDR3 DNA is TGTGCCAGCAGCTTAGAGATCGGGACAGATAATTCACCCCTCCACTTT.

This chain uses TRBV28 with TRBJ2-2; TRBD2 agrees at 8 bases. The CDR3 loop spans 20 amino acids. Germline values: CDR1 MDHEN, CDR2 SYDVKM. Trimming took 5 bases from V and 1 from J; bases not matched to a gene: 18. CDR3 coding DNA: TGTGCCAGCAGTGTCTTTTGGGGAGCGGGAGCGGAAGAGAACACCGGGGAGCTGTTTTTT. Translation: CASSVFWGAGAEENTGELFF.

This sequence joins TRBV6-1 and TRBJ2-3; 9 nucleotides agree with TRBD2. The J segment lost 0 bases and the V segment lost 10 bases, leaving 5 bases of the junction unmatched. Germline V CDR1 and CDR2: MNHNS, SASEGT. This CDR3 contains 14 residues. CDR3 coding DNA: TGTGCCATTAAGCGGGAGGTCAGCACAGATACGCAGTATTTT. Its protein product is CAIKREVSTDTQYF.

The chain joins TRBV5-1 to TRBJ1-1; 10 positions agree with TRBD1. Germline V CDR1 and CDR2: SGHRS, YFSETQ. This CDR3 has 13 amino acids. The J segment lost 9 bases and the V segment lost 0 bases, leaving 2 bases of the junction unmatched. The DNA for the CDR3 is TGCGCCAGCAGCTTGGGGGACAGGGGTAAAGCTTTCTTT. This encodes CASSLGDRGKAFF.

CDR3 amino acids: CASSLSVGGNTGELFF. The CDR3 nucleotides read TGCGCCAGCAGCTTGTCGGTCGGGGGGAACACCGGGGAGCTGTTTTTT. The rearrangement uses TRBV5-1 and TRBJ2-2, with D perhaps TRBD2 (6 bases). The CDR3 contains 16 residues. V shed 1 base and J shed 1 base, with 11 bases lying between them. CDR1 SGHRS and CDR2 YFSETQ come from the germline V gene. The whole variable domain, remainder taken from reference TRBV5-1 and TRBJ2-2, is KAGVTQTPRYLIKTRGQQVTLSCSPISGHRSVSWYQQTPGQGLQFLFEYFSETQRNKGNFPGRFSGRQFSNSRSEMNVSTLELGDSALYLCASSLSVGGNTGELFFGEGSRLTVL.

In this sample, this clone turned up once. V is TRBV2 and J is TRBJ2-5; D not resolved. Trimming pared 7 bases from V and 1 base from J, leaving 13 bases between. Germline CDR1 reads SNHLY; CDR2 reads FYNNEI. This CDR3 is 14 amino acids long. CDR3 amino acids: CASIPQIFQETQYF. CDR3 sequence (DNA): TGTGCCAGCATTCCACAGATATTCCAAGAGACCCAGTACTTC.